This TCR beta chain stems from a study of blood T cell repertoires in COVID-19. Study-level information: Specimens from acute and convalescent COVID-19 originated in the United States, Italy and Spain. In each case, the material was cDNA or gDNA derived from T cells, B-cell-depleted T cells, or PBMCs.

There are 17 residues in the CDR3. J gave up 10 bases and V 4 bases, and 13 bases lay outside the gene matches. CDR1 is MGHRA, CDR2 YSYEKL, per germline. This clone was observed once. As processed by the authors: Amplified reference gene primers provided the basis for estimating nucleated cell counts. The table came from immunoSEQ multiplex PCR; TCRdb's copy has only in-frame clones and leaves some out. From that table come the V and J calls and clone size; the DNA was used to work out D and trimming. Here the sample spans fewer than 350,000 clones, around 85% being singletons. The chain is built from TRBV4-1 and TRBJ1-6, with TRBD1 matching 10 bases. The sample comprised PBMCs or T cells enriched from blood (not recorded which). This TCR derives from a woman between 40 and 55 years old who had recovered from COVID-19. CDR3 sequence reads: CASSPTGTGAFLSPLHF. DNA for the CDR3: TGCGCCAGCAGCCCAACCGGGACAGGGGCCTTCCTGTCACCCCTCCACTTT.